This T cell receptor (beta chain) was captured by sequencing in a study of shared clonotypes between healthy human individuals (TCRdb year 2020). Background for the entire study: The cohort comprised a couple of women and a few men aged 18 to 49 years. Blood TCR repertoires of five healthy adults were deeply sequenced to estimate repertoire size and the extent of clonotype sharing between individuals. For each donor, CD4 naive and CD4 memory were each given three plates, CD8 naive was given two plates, and CD8 memory was given one plate. Per donor, leukapheresis produced somewhere between about 0.85 and 9.5 billion PBMCs. Different laboratories and diverse techniques were used to prepare libraries and sequence TCR repertoires, to increase sequencing depth and limit assay-specific biases. Overall study results and their limits: Pairwise subsampling indicated that sequencing depth was expected to affect the degree of clonotype sharing among donors. Naive subsets generally had larger estimated clonotype richness than memory subsets. Compared with non-shared clonotypes, clonotypes shared by all four sorted-subset donors had higher generation probabilities. Roughly 5% of naive CD4, 3.5% of naive CD8, about 2.5% of memory CD4, and 0.4% of memory CD8 clonotypes were shared across a few donors. Sampling was restricted to blood, and TCR repertoires in tissues likely differ from the TCR repertoires found in blood. Incomplete sequencing was indicated by rarefaction of sorted-subset datasets, despite the large sequencing depth. The small number of donors limited the genetic and exposure-history diversity represented.

Using the deep immunoSEQ assay, multiplex PCR amplified TCR CDR3 regions from genomic DNA. Extracted genomic DNA from each cell subset was spread evenly across all wells of several immunoSEQ 96-well plates, with each plate serving as a replicate. Each replicate PCR for sorted subsets received approximately 220 ng genomic DNA, equal to roughly 30,000 T cell genomes. Purified libraries were measured with a Qubit 3.0 fluorometer, size-checked on a Bioanalyzer 2100, and measured again with the KAPA Library Quantification kit. A separate single-read 150-cycle Illumina NextSeq 550 flow cell was used to sequence each immunoSEQ 96-well plate. Processing in the source paper ran as follows. The immunoSEQ output contained only junctional sequences without quality scores, so filtering could not match that applied to full-length reads. Sequences were annotated with PyIR, a Python wrapper for IgBLAST v1.9, and V/J genes and CDR3 were assigned using IMGT germline references. Reads with weak V/J assignments (E-value above 1e-6), missing CDR3, stop codons, out-of-frame junctions, or ambiguous translated residues were removed. A V3J clonotype was defined by an identical inferred V gene, J gene, and CDR3 amino acid sequence. To compute the percentage overlap between repertoires, the number of shared unique clonotypes was divided by the size of the smaller repertoire. Repertoire richness was assessed with RTK rarefaction, the Chao1 estimator, and Recon v2.1 estimates of unobserved clonotypes. For all TCRbeta clonotypes obtained by the gDNA method from a few donors, generation probabilities were computed with OLGA. Here the immuneACCESS table is served through TCRdb, limited to in-frame sequences with V and J called. Missing clones are a known gap in these copies; in checked studies unresolved V genes cover under half, and the rest lacks a known reason. V, J and clone size reflect that table, while D and trimming were determined from the DNA. Across this sample there are about 320,000 clones, with around nine tenths seen only once. The top ten constitute roughly 15% of the sample.

The donors were healthy, HIV-negative adults who had no recently reported acute infections or vaccinations. Every donor was a Caucasian adult residing in Nashville, Tennessee, USA. CD8 memory samples consisted of magnetically selected CD45RO+ cells combined with CCR7-negative CD45RA+ effector memory (TemRA) cells. After blood collection by leukapheresis, PBMCs were isolated using Ficoll-Histopaque density gradient centrifugation and then cryopreserved in the vapor phase of liquid nitrogen. Analytical flow cytometry was used to check the purity and quantity of each magnetically sorted T cell population. Each sorted fraction had its genomic DNA isolated and then quantified by UV absorbance on a Nanodrop 2000c. Comment on this clone: No cognate antigen has been identified for it. No qualities accompany the bases; no much larger clone lies one base away.

V and J are truncated by 2 bases and 0 bases respectively, leaving an intervening sequence of 11 bases. The CDR3, from cysteine to phenylalanine, totals 15 residues. CDR3 DNA is the only sequence kept; it has 45 bases, read in frame from the first base. The germline V gene sets CDR1 to MNHEY and CDR2 to SVGAGI. The sequencing sample was made of memory CD8+ T cells sorted from blood. The sample's cell subset or site label, in plain terms: CD45RO+ cells pooled with CCR7-negative TemRA cells. The chain is made from TRBV6-5 and TRBJ2-7; a tentative D match to TRBD1 spans 6 bases. The clonotype comes from a man younger than 35 in good health. The CDR3 region has the sequence CASSYARGGSYEQYF. At the DNA level, the sequence is TGTGCCAGCAGTTACGCGCGAGGGGGCTCCTACGAGCAGTACTTC.